The clone carrying this T cell receptor (beta chain) was seen a few times. What it recognizes is unknown. This record belongs to a study of response to subunit inactivated influenza vaccine. General study findings and limits: Each seasonal influenza vaccination recruits few new T cells, the authors suggested.

TCRdb ran MiXCR on the RT-PCR reads and lists one entry per CDR3 protein. Of approximately 730,000 distinct CDR3 sequences listed, 11% to 15% are singletons. There are 14 residues in the CDR3. Trimming took 5 bases from V and 3 from J, leaving 14 bases between them. Material: PBMCs from blood, obtained 14 to 15 days before vaccination. This clonotype originated in a man between 45 and 60 years old who received an inactivated influenza vaccine. The chain uses TRBV12-3 or TRBV12-4 and TRBJ2-7; D may be TRBD1 (6 bases). CDR3 nucleotides: TGTGCCAGCAGTATCAGAGGGGGTTTCTACGAGCAGTACTTC. Translating gives CASSIRGGFYEQYF.